These 29 T cell receptor beta chains originate from one sample sequenced in a study of blood T cell repertoires in COVID-19 (dated by TCRdb to 2018 to 2020). The protocol used for the library was the immunoSEQ multiplex PCR assay. The source is immuneACCESS, and TCRdb retained only in-frame sequences with V and J called. Part of the clones is not carried over; for the studies checked, unresolved V genes explain less than half of this, and the remainder is unexplained. The sample data list approximately 150,000 clones, and around 88% of these were observed just once. The ten largest clones take up 1.5% to 1.9% of the sample. The sequenced sample consisted of peripheral blood. Receptors were obtained from a woman aged 55-75 years with acute or convalescent COVID-19.

V usage is TRBV2 and J usage is TRBJ2-5, with D perhaps TRBD2 (6 bases). Trimming stripped 7 bases from V and 1 base from J, with 10 bases between. The length of the CDR3 is 13 residues. From germline, CDR1 is SNHLY and CDR2 FYNNEI. CDR3 bases: TGTGCCAGCAAGGGAGGACGCCAAGAGACCCAGTACTTC. This sequence encodes CASKGGRQETQYF.

The chain's CDR3 is CASRLTPSNSPLHF. The DNA of the CDR3 is TGTGCCAGCAGGCTGACTCCAAGTAATTCACCCCTCCACTTT. The chain links TRBV6-5 to TRBJ1-6; D call uncertain. Germline CDR1 and CDR2: MNHEY and SVGAGI. V gave up 6 bases and J gave up 6 bases, with 12 bases separating them. The CDR3 length is 14 residues.

The chain links TRBV29-1 to TRBJ2-1; a weak D match, TRBD1 (8 bases). Deletions cut 6 bases from V and 3 bases from J, with 18 bases between. This CDR3 has 15 residues. Germline CDR1 SQVTM, CDR2 ANQGSEA. CDR3 region: CSVYLNRGGYNEQFF. As DNA, the CDR3 is TGCAGCGTCTATCTGAACAGGGGGGGCTACAATGAGCAGTTCTTC.

The DNA of the CDR3 is TGTGCCAGCAGCGAGCGGAAGCTATGGATGCAGCCCCAGCATTTT. It codes for CASSERKLWMQPQHF. J is TRBJ1-5 and V is TRBV9, with D unclear. Per germline, CDR1 SGDLS and CDR2 YYNGEE. There are 15 residues in the CDR3. V lost 3 bases to trimming and J lost 7 bases, with 17 bases between them.

The chain couples TRBV7-2 to TRBJ1-2; D unresolved. This CDR3 has 15 residues. V gave up 3 bases and J gave up 6 bases, with 17 bases separating them. Germline V gives CDR1 SGHTA, CDR2 FQGNSA. The chain's CDR3 is CASSFRGGREDGYTF. The CDR3 nucleotides are TGTGCCAGCAGCTTTCGGGGTGGAAGGGAGGATGGCTACACCTTC. The full variable domain, rest sourced from reference TRBV7-2 and TRBJ1-2, is GAGVSQSPSNKVTEKGKDVELRCDPISGHTALYWYRQSLGQGLEFLIYFQGNSAPDKSGLPSDRFSAERTGGSVSTLTIQRTQQEDSAVYLCASSFRGGREDGYTFGSGTRLTVV.

V usage is TRBV19 and J usage is TRBJ2-3, with D maybe TRBD1 (5 bases). The CDR3 consists of 14 residues. V lost 3 bases to trimming and J lost 6 bases, with 13 bases between them. Germline V CDR1 and CDR2: LNHDA, SQIVND (reference sequence). Here the CDR3 DNA reads TGTGCCAGTAGTATGGGGCGGATGCGGGATACGCAGTATTTT. Translating gives CASSMGRMRDTQYF.

CDR3 nucleotides: TGTGCCAGCATCAAAAAATGGACAGAGTACTATGGCTACACCTTC. It yields the protein CASIKKWTEYYGYTF. This chain uses TRBV5-8 with TRBJ1-2; possible D gene TRBD1, 6 bases. The CDR3 runs to 15 residues. In germline, CDR1 is SGHTS, CDR2 YDEGEE. The V end was cut by 6 bases, the J end by 3 bases, with 18 bases between.

J is TRBJ1-1 and V is TRBV9; 12 nucleotides line up with TRBD1. The V gene end was trimmed by 1 base and the J gene end by 3 bases; junction bases not matched to a gene: 7. Germline V gives CDR1 SGDLS, CDR2 YYNGEE. The CDR3 covers 17 residues. DNA for the CDR3: TGTGCCAGCAGCGTAAGGGGACAGGGGGCTGGGGACACTGAAGCTTTCTTT. This translates into CASSVRGQGAGDTEAFF.

This chain links TRBV18 with TRBJ1-4; D uncertain. The CDR3 is 16 amino acids. V was pared by 4 bases and J by 0 bases, with 12 bases between. The germline CDR1 and CDR2 sequences are KGHSH and LQKENI. CDR3 loop: CASSLMGAATNEKLFF. Here the CDR3 DNA reads TGTGCCAGCTCACTAATGGGTGCGGCAACTAATGAAAAACTGTTTTTT.

This chain uses TRBV4-2 with TRBJ1-6, with a tentative D call TRBD1 (5 bases). The CDR3 totals 18 residues. Germline assignment: CDR1 LGHNA and CDR2 YNFKEQ. Trimming pared 0 bases from V and 3 bases from J, leaving 15 bases between. Here the CDR3 reads CASSQEDLRELYNSPLHF. The CDR3 region has the DNA TGTGCCAGCAGCCAAGAAGATCTCAGGGAACTCTATAATTCACCCCTCCACTTT.

This clone was seen once. The V and J genes are TRBV9 and TRBJ2-1, with D tentatively TRBD2 (5 bases). CDR1 is SGDLS and CDR2 is YYNGEE in the germline V gene. V was trimmed by 1 base and J by 0 bases, leaving 11 bases between them. The CDR3 contains 16 residues. CDR3 amino acids: CASSVLGVSSYNEQFF. The DNA of the CDR3 is TGTGCCAGCAGCGTACTCGGGGTGAGCTCCTACAATGAGCAGTTCTTC. The full variable domain, in which reference TRBV9 and TRBJ2-1 provide the parts outside the CDR3, is DSGVTQTPKHLITATGQRVTLRCSPRSGDLSVYWYQQSLDQGLQFLIQYYNGEERAKGNILERFSAQQFPDLHSELNLSSLELGDSALYFCASSVLGVSSYNEQFFGPGTRLTVL.

CDR3 residues: CASSQGTSGGADTQYF. CDR3 coding DNA: TGCGCCAGCAGCCAAGGAACTAGCGGGGGGGCAGATACGCAGTATTTT. The rearrangement joins TRBV4-3 to TRBJ2-3; 13 bases are shared with TRBD2. V lost 1 base to trimming and J lost 4 bases; unmatched junction nucleotides: 2. The CDR3 is 16 residues long. Germline loops: CDR1 LGHNA, CDR2 YSLEER.

This CDR3 reads CASSPDRVNEQFF. The DNA for the CDR3 is TGTGCCAGCAGTCCCGACAGGGTTAATGAGCAGTTCTTC. This chain links TRBV6-6 with TRBJ2-1; TRBD1 agrees at 7 bases. From germline, CDR1 is MNHNY and CDR2 SVGAGI (reference sequence). This CDR3 is built from 13 residues. Trimming at V came to 5 bases and at J to 7 bases, leaving 5 bases not matched to a gene.

This chain links TRBV2 with TRBJ2-7; 8 bases match TRBD1. J gave up 2 bases and V 3 bases, and 6 bases lay outside the gene matches. The CDR3 loop spans 15 amino acids. Germline V CDR1 and CDR2: SNHLY, FYNNEI. The chain's CDR3 is CASSDPGQVTYEQYF. The CDR3 bases are TGTGCCAGCAGTGATCCGGGACAGGTTACCTACGAGCAGTACTTC.

The sample holds one count of this clone. The chain has TRBV30 and TRBJ1-1; D possibly corresponds to TRBD1 (5 bases). The CDR3 runs 12 residues. The germline V and J ends were trimmed by 3 bases and 10 bases, with 15 bases remaining between them. Germline V gene data show CDR1 as GTSNPN and CDR2 as SVGIG (reference sequence). CDR3 DNA sequence: TGTGCCTGGAGGGTTGGCGGGGGTACAGCTTTCTTT. This sequence encodes CAWRVGGGTAFF.

J is TRBJ2-7 and V is TRBV6-6; 8 bases map to TRBD1. The V gene end was trimmed by 6 bases and the J gene end by 11 bases; junction bases not matched to a gene: 12. The CDR3 runs to 13 residues. Germline CDR1 and CDR2: MNHNY and SVGAGI (reference sequence). CDR3 region: CASSHRDRTVEYF. The CDR3 DNA sequence: TGTGCCAGCAGCCACCGGGACAGGACCGTGGAGTACTTC.

The CDR3 here is CASSLGVAGLGDYTF. In nucleotides, the CDR3 is TGTGCCAGCAGCTTAGGGGTGGCCGGACTAGGCGACTACACCTTC. V usage is TRBV7-9 and J usage is TRBJ1-2, with D uncertain. This CDR3 spans 15 amino acids. Trimming stripped 1 base from V and 10 bases from J, with 19 bases between. Looked up from germline, CDR1 is SEHNR and CDR2 is FQNEAQ (reference sequence).

V is TRBV6-5 and J is TRBJ2-3; D perhaps matches TRBD2 (7 bases). V was clipped by 5 bases and J by 1 base, with 10 bases between them. The V gene's germline CDR1 is MNHEY and CDR2 SVGAGI. CDR3 length: 14 amino acids. CDR3 coding DNA: TGTGCCAGCAGTCGGGGGGCCGGCACAGATACGCAGTATTTT. As protein: CASSRGAGTDTQYF.

The rearrangement joins TRBV9 to TRBJ2-2; TRBD2 might be the D (5 bases). Trimming pared 7 bases from V and 4 bases from J, leaving 14 bases between. CDR1 is SGDLS and CDR2 is YYNGEE in the germline V gene. The CDR3 is 14 amino acids. CDR3 sequence (DNA): TGTGCCAGCCGGGGAGAGGCCTTCACCGGGGAGCTGTTTTTT. Translating it yields CASRGEAFTGELFF.

The V call is TRBV29-1, the J call TRBJ1-2; TRBD1 might be the D (5 bases). Trimming shortened V by 3 bases and J by 6 bases, and 11 bases separated the two germline ends. Germline-derived CDR1 and CDR2 are SQVTM and ANQGSEA. The CDR3 consists of 12 residues. The CDR3 protein is CSVDIGGDGYTF. The DNA of the CDR3 is TGCAGCGTTGACATCGGGGGAGATGGCTACACCTTC.

As DNA, the CDR3 is TGTGCCAGCAGCATCAAGGTGGCAGGGGCGGGCTACACCTTC. As protein: CASSIKVAGAGYTF. The V and J genes are TRBV5-6 and TRBJ1-2; maybe TRBD1 (6 bases). Germline CDR1 SGHDT, CDR2 YYEEEE. V lost 4 bases and J lost 8, with 18 bases in between. The CDR3 totals 14 residues.

This clone has only one observation. V gene TRBV11-1 combines with J gene TRBJ1-5; a possible D gene is TRBD1 (5 bases). The V end lost 8 bases, the J end lost 1 base, and 12 bases lay between the germline ends. Germline V gene lookup returns CDR1 SGHAT and CDR2 FQDESV (reference sequence). The CDR3 has 14 residues. The CDR3 DNA follows: TGTGCCAGCCCCTGGGGGGGGAGCAATCAGCCCCAGCATTTT. It yields the protein CASPWGGSNQPQHF.

The genes are TRBV10-3 and TRBJ1-1; perhaps TRBD1 as D (5 bases). V was cut by 2 bases and J by 4 bases, with 11 bases left in between. In germline, CDR1 is ENHRY, CDR2 SYGVKD. There are 14 residues in the CDR3. CDR3 nucleotide sequence: TGTGCCATCAGTGAGCGGTCGGGGGGCACTGAAGCTTTCTTT. Protein: CAISERSGGTEAFF.

This chain uses TRBV3-1 (or the pseudogene TRBV3-2) with TRBJ2-7; 10 nucleotides line up with TRBD1. The germline gives CDR1 LGHDT, CDR2 YNNKEL (reference sequence). With 2 bases clipped from V and 6 bases from J, the junction kept 10 bases outside the gene matches. The CDR3 loop spans 16 amino acids. CDR3: CASSQPLGTGDVEQYF. The CDR3 nucleotides are TGTGCCAGCAGCCAACCACTCGGGACAGGGGATGTCGAGCAGTACTTC.

V is TRBV7-9 and J is TRBJ2-2; a possible D gene is TRBD1 (6 bases). V lost 5 bases and J 5 bases, leaving 9 bases between the germline ends. Germline CDR1 reads SEHNR; CDR2 reads FQNEAQ (reference sequence). The CDR3 is made up of 13 amino acids. DNA for the CDR3: TGTGCCAGCAGCCCCCAGGGGACCGGGGAGCTGTTTTTT. Residues: CASSPQGTGELFF.

This clone was seen a few times. The rearrangement uses TRBV10-3 and TRBJ1-1; D is possibly TRBD1 (5 bases). This CDR3 has 14 residues. V shed 10 bases and J shed 1 base, with 16 bases lying between them. In germline, CDR1 is ENHRY, CDR2 SYGVKD. The CDR3 DNA follows: TGTGCCACCTACCCGGGACTCTCGAACACTGAAGCTTTCTTT. Encoded protein: CATYPGLSNTEAFF.

This rearrangement joins TRBV11-1 to TRBJ2-7; TRBD2 matches 10 bases. The CDR3 runs 16 residues. CDR1 SGHAT and CDR2 FQDESV come from the germline V gene (reference sequence). The trim removed 1 base at V and 3 bases at J, leaving 6 bases unmatched. Written as DNA, the CDR3 is TGTGCCAGCAGCTTAGGGGCTAGCGGGGGATTCTACGAGCAGTACTTC. Translation: CASSLGASGGFYEQYF.

This chain uses TRBV6-2 or TRBV6-3 with TRBJ2-2; 7 positions agree with TRBD1. J gave up 3 bases and V 6 bases, and 7 bases lay outside the gene matches. CDR3 length: 15 residues. CDR1 MNHEY and CDR2 SVGEGT come from the germline V gene. Here the CDR3 reads CASSHEGADTGELFF. CDR3 DNA sequence: TGTGCCAGCAGCCACGAGGGGGCAGACACCGGGGAGCTGTTTTTT.

In its sample, this clone was seen once. V usage is TRBV24-1 and J usage is TRBJ1-2; TRBD1 might be the D (5 bases). V dropped 1 base and J dropped 6 bases, with 8 bases sitting between them. The germline CDR1 and CDR2 sequences are KGHDR and SFDVKD. The CDR3 is made up of 13 amino acids. Here the CDR3 reads CATSDFRQHGYTF. The CDR3 DNA sequence: TGTGCCACCAGTGATTTTCGACAGCATGGCTACACCTTC.